This TCR beta chain was recovered during a study of T cell responses to AZD1222 COVID-19 vaccine. Notes on the study in general: Spike-specific TCR breadth and depth were elevated following two AZD1222 doses. CD4 TCRs linked to vaccination spanned spike, dominating at 160-218 and 743-854.

Method: immunoSEQ multiplex PCR; TCRdb's copy keeps in-frame clones and lacks some. Of 100,000 to 140,000 clones in the sample, about 90% are singletons; the top ten hold 8% to 10%. CDR3 size: 14 residues. Trimming removed 4 bases from V and 0 bases from J, with 11 bases in between. The germline V gene encodes CDR1 SGHKS and CDR2 YYEKEE (reference sequence). Comments on this clone: What it binds is unknown.

The specimen comprised peripheral blood, sampled 28 days after the second AZD1222 dose. This TCR came from an adult who received the AZD1222 COVID-19 vaccine. The chain employs TRBV5-5 and TRBJ2-7; TRBD2 might be the D (6 bases). The CDR3: CASSPRGSSYEQYF. The CDR3 DNA is TGTGCCAGCAGCCCCCGGGGGAGCTCCTACGAGCAGTACTTC.